This entry lists 27 T cell receptor beta chains sequenced from one sample in a study of T cells in Graves' hyperthyroidism and ophthalmopathy. RNA transcripts yielded amplified TCR beta CDR3 regions. Carried out on the TCR CDR3, a first-round RT-PCR used the HTBI primer set. Via MiXCR, TCRdb re-called the multiplex PCR reads, giving one row per CDR3 protein. Counted here are 550,000 to 800,000 distinct CDR3 sequences, 15% to 20% occurring once; the ten biggest clones make up about 14%. Input material: blood. The receptor set was obtained from a man aged 50 to 59 with Graves' hyperthyroidism.

In this sample, this clonotype turned up many times. The V and J genes are TRBV28 and TRBJ1-1, with D unresolved. This CDR3 contains 12 residues. With 1 base removed from V and 5 bases from J, the gap between germline ends came to 5 bases. Germline values: CDR1 MDHEN, CDR2 SYDVKM. CDR3 residues: CASSLSQTEAFF. CDR3 nucleotide sequence: TGTGCCAGCAGTTTATCCCAGACTGAAGCTTTCTTT.

The V gene is TRBV24-1, the J gene TRBJ1-5; no definite D call. The CDR3 has 15 residues. The germline V and J ends were trimmed by 6 bases and 7 bases, with 18 bases remaining between them. Germline CDR1 reads KGHDR; CDR2 reads SFDVKD. CDR3 protein: CATSNPNSLGQPQHF. The CDR3 nucleotides read TGTGCCACCAGTAACCCAAACAGTCTAGGGCAGCCCCAGCATTTT.

A few counts support this clonotype. The V gene is TRBV19, the J gene TRBJ1-1, with 10 bases aligning to TRBD1. With 5 bases clipped from V and 5 bases from J, the junction kept 8 bases outside the gene matches. CDR1 is LNHDA, CDR2 SQIVND, per germline (reference sequence). CDR3 length: 15 residues. The CDR3 loop reads CASSLMTGGRTEAFF. The CDR3 DNA sequence: TGTGCCAGTAGTCTAATGACAGGGGGCCGGACTGAAGCTTTCTTT. Looking up the rest from reference TRBV19 and TRBJ1-1 gives the full variable domain: DGGITQSPKYLFRKEGQNVTLSCEQNLNHDAMYWYRQDPGQGLRLIYYSQIVNDFQKGDIAEGYSVSREKKESFPLTVTSAQKNPTAFYLCASSLMTGGRTEAFFGQGTRLTVV.

This clonotype was recorded many times. This sequence joins TRBV12-3 or TRBV12-4 and TRBJ2-1; D gene unclear. The ends were cut back, 6 bases at V and 0 bases at J, with 15 bases in the middle. The CDR3 has 16 amino acids. The CDR3 sequence: CASSPLVGFSYNEQFF. DNA for the CDR3: TGTGCCAGCAGCCCTCTGGTAGGGTTCTCCTACAATGAGCAGTTCTTC.

This sequence joins TRBV12-3 or TRBV12-4 and TRBJ2-5, with 7 bases lining up with TRBD2. With V trimmed by 3 bases and J by 1 base, 8 bases remained unmatched. The CDR3 covers 16 residues. CDR3 loop: CASSFALAESQETQYF. The CDR3 nucleotides read TGTGCCAGCAGTTTCGCCCTAGCGGAAAGCCAAGAGACCCAGTACTTC.

In this sample, this clonotype turned up many times. The chain has TRBV3-1 and TRBJ2-5; TRBD2 matches at 14 bases. The trim removed 4 bases at V and 5 bases at J, leaving 3 bases unmatched. Germline lookup yields CDR1 LGHDT and CDR2 YNNKEL (reference sequence). This CDR3 contains 15 residues. The CDR3 protein is CASSPWTSGGETQYF. CDR3 DNA sequence: TGTGCCAGCAGCCCCTGGACTAGCGGGGGGGAGACCCAGTACTTC.

The sample holds many counts of this clonotype. The chain is built from TRBV6-1 and TRBJ2-2; a weak D match, TRBD2 (5 bases). The germline V gene has CDR1 MNHNS and CDR2 SASEGT. The CDR3 consists of 15 residues. The V end lost 0 bases, the J end lost 7 bases, and 12 bases lay between the germline ends. The CDR3 is CASSEALQGGGELFF. CDR3 coding DNA: TGTGCCAGCAGTGAAGCGCTTCAAGGAGGCGGGGAGCTGTTTTTT.

The chain joins TRBV7-9 to TRBJ2-7; TRBD2 agrees at 12 bases. The junction had 20 bases not matched to a gene; V was cut back by 5 bases and J by 6 bases. The germline gives CDR1 SEHNR, CDR2 FQNEAQ (reference sequence). The CDR3 sequence is 19 residues long. In nucleotides, the CDR3 is TGTGCCAGCAGCCCCCGAACTAGCGGGAGGTCCGCAAGTCGGGTCGAGCAGTACTTC. Translating gives CASSPRTSGRSASRVEQYF.

This clonotype showed up many times. The gene calls are TRBV3-1 and TRBJ2-2; 10 bases align to TRBD2. Germline trimming cut 4 bases from V and 1 base from J; bases unmatched to any gene: 3. CDR3 length equals 16 residues. Germline CDR1 LGHDT, CDR2 YNNKEL (reference sequence). This chain's CDR3 is CASSPSSGRNTGELFF. DNA of the CDR3: TGTGCCAGCAGCCCATCTAGCGGGAGGAACACCGGGGAGCTGTTTTTT.

The sample holds many counts of this clonotype. The genes are TRBV9 and TRBJ1-6; TRBD1 is a possible D gene (6 bases). Germline CDR1 and CDR2: SGDLS and YYNGEE. Between the trimmed V and J ends, which lost 3 bases and 9 bases, there was a span of 19 bases. This CDR3 is 16 amino acids long. CDR3 nucleotide sequence: TGTGCCAGCAGCGCTGGTCCAGGGGTTGAGGGTTCACCCCTCCACTTT. Amino acid sequence: CASSAGPGVEGSPLHF.

There are many counts of this clonotype. The rearrangement links TRBV2 to TRBJ1-5; D remains unclear. The CDR3 totals 15 residues. The V gene lost 6 bases and the J gene lost 0 bases, with 12 bases spanning the gap. Germline-derived CDR1 and CDR2 are SNHLY and FYNNEI. CDR3 residues: CASRDDGYSNQPQHF. In nucleotides, the CDR3 is TGTGCCAGCAGGGATGACGGCTATAGCAATCAGCCCCAGCATTTT.

This clonotype was seen at least ten times. This chain joins TRBV28 and TRBJ1-2; D is uncertain. This CDR3 is 12 amino acids long. The germline V and J ends were trimmed by 6 bases and 0 bases, with 5 bases remaining between them. CDR1 and CDR2 from the germline V gene are MDHEN and SYDVKM. CDR3 region: CASRITNYGYTF. The CDR3 coding sequence is TGTGCCAGCAGGATTACTAACTATGGCTACACCTTC.

This clonotype has at least ten counts. The chain uses TRBV14 and TRBJ2-3; TRBD2 agrees at 10 bases. The CDR3 sequence is 16 residues long. The V gene end was trimmed by 0 bases and the J gene end by 2 bases; junction bases not matched to a gene: 2. Germline CDR1 SGHDN, CDR2 FVKESK. CDR3 residues: CASSQEAGGLTDTQYF. CDR3 nucleotides: TGTGCCAGCAGCCAAGAAGCGGGAGGGCTCACAGATACGCAGTATTTT.

This clonotype showed up many times. The chain combines TRBV6-1 with TRBJ1-5; no clear D gene. Germline lookup yields CDR1 MNHNS and CDR2 SASEGT. The CDR3 runs to 13 residues. Trimming left V 1 base short and J 9 bases short, with 10 bases between. The DNA of the CDR3 is TGTGCCAGCAGTGAAGTTGGGCTGCCGCCCCAGCATTTT. It translates to CASSEVGLPPQHF.

This clonotype appeared many times. The rearrangement uses TRBV27 and TRBJ1-1; D is ambiguous. V lost 1 base to trimming and J lost 1 base, with 10 bases between them. The CDR3 contains 15 residues. Germline V CDR1 and CDR2: MNHEY, SMNVEV (reference sequence). CDR3 nucleotide sequence: TGTGCCAGCAGTTTATTAGCGGATCAGAACACTGAAGCTTTCTTT. It specifies CASSLLADQNTEAFF.

In its sample, this clonotype was seen many times. V is TRBV28 and J is TRBJ2-3; the D is unclear. This CDR3 has 13 residues. Deletions cut 4 bases from V and 2 bases from J, with 7 bases between. Germline CDR1 and CDR2: MDHEN and SYDVKM. The CDR3 spells CASSYKSTDTQYF. The CDR3 bases are TGTGCCAGCAGTTACAAGTCCACAGATACGCAGTATTTT.

This clonotype appeared a few times. The V call is TRBV24-1, the J call TRBJ2-7; D not resolved. The germline V gene has CDR1 KGHDR and CDR2 SFDVKD. This CDR3 is built from 11 residues. V lost 3 bases, J lost 7 bases, and 6 bases lay in between. This CDR3 reads CATSDVREQYF. The CDR3 DNA follows: TGTGCCACCAGTGATGTGCGGGAGCAGTACTTC.

This clonotype was recorded at least ten times. The rearrangement joins TRBV27 to TRBJ2-1, with 8 bases fitting TRBD2. The germline gives CDR1 MNHEY, CDR2 SMNVEV (reference sequence). The length of the CDR3 is 16 residues. The junction had 8 bases not matched to a gene; V was cut back by 5 bases and J by 2 bases. The CDR3 nucleotides are TGTGCCAGCAGTGGTAGACTAGCGATGACCTACAATGAGCAGTTCTTC. It is translated as CASSGRLAMTYNEQFF.

This clonotype was seen ten or more times. The rearrangement joins TRBV7-8 to TRBJ1-5; D not resolved. Germline CDR1 reads SGHVS; CDR2 reads FQNEAQ. The V gene lost 1 base and the J gene lost 5 bases, with 12 bases spanning the gap. The CDR3 loop spans 15 amino acids. CDR3 amino acids: CASSLGASTYQPQHF. The DNA for the CDR3 is TGTGCCAGCAGCTTAGGGGCCTCGACTTATCAGCCCCAGCATTTT.

Remarks on this clonotype: The germline gene is not matched at one end of the junction; a read error may be the cause. The chain carries TRBV28 and TRBJ1-2; maybe TRBD1 (5 bases). Germline V gene sequence: CDR1 MDHEN, CDR2 SYDVKM. The CDR3 contains 14 residues. For the CDR3, the DNA is TGTGCCAGCAGCTTATTCCAGGGTTCCTATGGCTACACCTTC. This translates into CASSLFQGSYGYTF.

This CDR3 is CSVVGTDYEQYF. The DNA for the CDR3 is TGCAGCGTTGTAGGCACAGACTACGAGCAGTACTTC. The genes are TRBV29-1 and TRBJ2-7; the D is unclear. Germline V CDR1 and CDR2: SQVTM, ANQGSEA. The CDR3 spans 12 residues. Trimming pared 4 bases from V and 3 bases from J, leaving 10 bases between.

The CDR3 sequence is CASSETGDYSNQPQHF. In DNA form, the CDR3 reads TGTGCCAGCAGTGAAACCGGAGATTATAGCAATCAGCCCCAGCATTTT. The genes are TRBV2 and TRBJ1-5; D gene ambiguous. The germline gives CDR1 SNHLY, CDR2 FYNNEI. V gave up 2 bases and J gave up 0 bases, with 11 bases separating them. The CDR3 is 16 residues long.

Points on this clonotype: Just one base apart from a much larger clone, this may be a read error. The gene calls are TRBV2 and TRBJ1-2, with TRBD1 identical over 10 bases. The CDR3 spans 15 residues. The germline V gene encodes CDR1 SNHLY and CDR2 FYNNEI. The CDR3 protein is CASCEDRGPSAGYTF. As DNA, the CDR3 is TGTGCCAGCTGTGAAGACAGGGGGCCCAGTGCCGGCTACACCTTC. The variable domain in full, with the rest retrieved from reference TRBV2 and TRBJ1-2, is EPEVTQTPSHQVTQMGQEVILRCVPISNHLYFYWYRQILGQKVEFLVSFYNNEISEKSEIFDDQFSVERPDGSNFTLKIRSTKLEDSAMYFCASCEDRGPSAGYTFGSGTRLTVV.

This clonotype was counted ten times or more. The chain carries TRBV2 and TRBJ2-7; maybe TRBD2 (5 bases). Germline loops: CDR1 SNHLY, CDR2 FYNNEI. V lost 9 bases to trimming and J lost 2 bases, with 11 bases between them. CDR3 size: 12 residues. The CDR3 bases are TGTGCCAGTGGGGAGTCCGCCTACGAGCAGTACTTC. Its translation is CASGESAYEQYF.

The V gene is TRBV20-1, the J gene TRBJ2-1; 7 nucleotides agree with TRBD2. The CDR3 length is 20 residues. Trimming cost V 3 bases and J 4 bases; bases outside gene matches: 24. Germline V lookup: CDR1 DFQATT, CDR2 SNEGSKA (reference sequence). The CDR3 here is CSARGYSRGASGHGYNEQFF. Here the CDR3 DNA reads TGCAGTGCTAGGGGGTATTCTCGAGGGGCTAGCGGACACGGTTACAATGAGCAGTTCTTC.

This clonotype has ten or more counts. The J gene is TRBJ1-5, the V gene TRBV27, with a tentative D call TRBD1 (5 bases). V lost 10 bases, J lost 0 bases, and 13 bases lay in between. The CDR3 totals 14 residues. The germline V gene encodes CDR1 MNHEY and CDR2 SMNVEV (reference sequence). This chain's CDR3 is CATSEGDSNQPQHF. The DNA of the CDR3 is TGTGCCACCTCGGAAGGGGATAGCAATCAGCCCCAGCATTTT.

The table lists this clonotype with many counts. The V gene is TRBV29-1, the J gene TRBJ2-3, with 8 bases fitting TRBD2. Germline V lookup: CDR1 SQVTM, CDR2 ANQGSEA. The CDR3 is made up of 13 amino acids. Trimming took 5 bases from V and 3 from J; bases not matched to a gene: 4. The CDR3 loop is CSVSGSPTDTQYF. The CDR3 DNA reads TGCAGCGTTAGCGGGAGCCCGACAGATACGCAGTATTTT.